The source of this TCR beta chain is a study of CXCR3-negative and CXCR3-positive naive CD8 T cells. Whole-study findings and limits: Naive subsets did not differ in surface CD5, and the authors estimated TCR strength using properties of the TRB CDR3. For memory CD8+ cells diversity was much lower, but both naive subsets had comparably high diversity. Whereas memory cells differed, naive CXCR3-negative and CXCR3-positive cells shared similar TRBV-TRBJ usage. Comparison of naive cells showed more hydrophobic TRB CDR3s in CXCR3-positive than in CXCR3-negative naive cells.

CD45RO-CCR7+CD27+CD95- was the phenotype of naive CD8+ T cells. The CDR3 has 17 residues. As to this clonotype: Its specificity is not known.

Each TRB cDNA library was prepared by 5' RACE (with UMI labels). TCRdb re-called the 5' RACE reads; every CDR3 protein appears as one record, without DNA. This sample's table reports some 140,000 distinct CDR3 sequences. This receptor was obtained from a human donor in good health. Some clones in this sample may be carry-over from other donors' samples. This rearrangement joins TRBV12-3 or TRBV12-4 to TRBJ1-5; TCRdb indicates TRBD1, and absent DNA this call remains unverified. Input material: naive CXCR3+ CD8+ T cells from blood. The subset denotes: CD45RO-CCR7+CD27+CD95- naive CD8+ T cells expressing CXCR3 (TNR3+). The CDR3 spells CASSLSSPATGDQPQHF.